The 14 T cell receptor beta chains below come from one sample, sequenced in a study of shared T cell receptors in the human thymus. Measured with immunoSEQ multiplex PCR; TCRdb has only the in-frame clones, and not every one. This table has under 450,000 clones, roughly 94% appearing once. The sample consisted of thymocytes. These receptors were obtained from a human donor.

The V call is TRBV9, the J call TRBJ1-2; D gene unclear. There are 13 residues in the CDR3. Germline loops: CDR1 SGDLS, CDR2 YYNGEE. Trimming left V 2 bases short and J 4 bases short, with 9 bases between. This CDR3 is CASSVGGLYGYTF. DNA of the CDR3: TGTGCCAGCAGCGTGGGAGGTCTCTATGGCTACACCTTC. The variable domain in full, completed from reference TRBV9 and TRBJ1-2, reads DSGVTQTPKHLITATGQRVTLRCSPRSGDLSVYWYQQSLDQGLQFLIQYYNGEERAKGNILERFSAQQFPDLHSELNLSSLELGDSALYFCASSVGGLYGYTFGSGTRLTVV.

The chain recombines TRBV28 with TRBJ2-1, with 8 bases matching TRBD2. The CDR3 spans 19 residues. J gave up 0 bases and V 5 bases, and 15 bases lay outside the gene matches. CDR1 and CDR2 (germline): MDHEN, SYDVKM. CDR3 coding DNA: TGTGCCAGCAGTGTCCTTACGGGAGGGACAAAGAGCTCCTACAATGAGCAGTTCTTC. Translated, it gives CASSVLTGGTKSSYNEQFF.

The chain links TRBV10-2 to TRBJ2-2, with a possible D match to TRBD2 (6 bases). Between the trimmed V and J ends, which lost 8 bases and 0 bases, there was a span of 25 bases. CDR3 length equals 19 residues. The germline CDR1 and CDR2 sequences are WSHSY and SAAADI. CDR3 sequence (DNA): TGCGCCAGCGCCCCGGTAAGGCAGCGCGGGGAAGCGAACACCGGGGAGCTGTTTTTT. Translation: CASAPVRQRGEANTGELFF.

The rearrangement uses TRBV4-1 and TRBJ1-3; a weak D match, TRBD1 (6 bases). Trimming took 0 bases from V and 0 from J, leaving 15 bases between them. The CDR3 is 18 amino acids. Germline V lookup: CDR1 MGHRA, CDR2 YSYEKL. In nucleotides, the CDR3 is TGCGCCAGCAGCCAAGATGGGGGCGGAAACTACTCTGGAAACACCATATATTTT. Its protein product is CASSQDGGGNYSGNTIYF.

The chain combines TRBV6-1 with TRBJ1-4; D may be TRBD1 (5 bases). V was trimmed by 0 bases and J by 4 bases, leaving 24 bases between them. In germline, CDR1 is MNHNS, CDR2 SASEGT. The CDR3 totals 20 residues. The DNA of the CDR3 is TGTGCCAGCAGTGAAGCGTTTATTGGAGGGGCAACGGGAGGTAATGAAAAACTGTTTTTT. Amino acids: CASSEAFIGGATGGNEKLFF.

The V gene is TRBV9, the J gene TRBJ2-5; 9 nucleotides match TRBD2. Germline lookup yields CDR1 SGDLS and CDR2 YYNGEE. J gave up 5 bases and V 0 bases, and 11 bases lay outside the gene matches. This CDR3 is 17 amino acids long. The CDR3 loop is CASSVGWRLAASETQYF. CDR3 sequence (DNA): TGTGCCAGCAGCGTAGGATGGAGACTAGCGGCTTCCGAGACCCAGTACTTC.

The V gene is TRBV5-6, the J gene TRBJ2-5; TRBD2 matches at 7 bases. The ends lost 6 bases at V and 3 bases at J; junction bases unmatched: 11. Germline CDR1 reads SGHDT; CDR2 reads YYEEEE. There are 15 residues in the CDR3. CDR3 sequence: CASTKLLGREETQYF. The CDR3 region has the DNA TGTGCCAGCACCAAGCTATTGGGGAGGGAAGAGACCCAGTACTTC.

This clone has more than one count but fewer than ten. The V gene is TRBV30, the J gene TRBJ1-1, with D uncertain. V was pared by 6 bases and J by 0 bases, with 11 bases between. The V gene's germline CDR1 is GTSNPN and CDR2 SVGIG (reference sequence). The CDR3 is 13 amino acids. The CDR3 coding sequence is TGTGCCTGTGACCGGGGTATGAACACTGAAGCTTTCTTT. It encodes CACDRGMNTEAFF.

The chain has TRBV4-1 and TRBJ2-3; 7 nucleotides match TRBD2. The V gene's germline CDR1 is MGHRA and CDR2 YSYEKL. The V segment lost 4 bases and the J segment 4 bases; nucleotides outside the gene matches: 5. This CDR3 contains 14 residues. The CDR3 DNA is TGCGCCAGCAGCCCCCTGGGGGGGGCAGATACGCAGTATTTT. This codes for CASSPLGGADTQYF.

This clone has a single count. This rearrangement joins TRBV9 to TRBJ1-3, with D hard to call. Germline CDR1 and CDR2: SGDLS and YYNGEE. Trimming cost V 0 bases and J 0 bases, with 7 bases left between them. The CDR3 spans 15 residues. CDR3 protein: CASSVDGFSGNTIYF. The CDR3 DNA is TGTGCCAGCAGCGTAGATGGATTCTCTGGAAACACCATATATTTT.

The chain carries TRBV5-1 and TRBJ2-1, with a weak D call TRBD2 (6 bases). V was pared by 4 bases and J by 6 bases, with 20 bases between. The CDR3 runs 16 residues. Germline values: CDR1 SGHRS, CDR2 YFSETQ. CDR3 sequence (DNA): TGCGCCAGCAGCCCCCGGAGGCTAGCGACTTTCAATGAGCAGTTCTTC. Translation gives CASSPRRLATFNEQFF.

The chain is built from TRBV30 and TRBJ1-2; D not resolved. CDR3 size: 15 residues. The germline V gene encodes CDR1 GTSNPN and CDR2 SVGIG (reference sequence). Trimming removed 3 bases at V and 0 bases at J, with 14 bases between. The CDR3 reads CAWRPSQSTNYGYTF. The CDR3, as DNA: TGTGCCTGGAGGCCCTCACAGTCCACTAACTATGGCTACACCTTC.

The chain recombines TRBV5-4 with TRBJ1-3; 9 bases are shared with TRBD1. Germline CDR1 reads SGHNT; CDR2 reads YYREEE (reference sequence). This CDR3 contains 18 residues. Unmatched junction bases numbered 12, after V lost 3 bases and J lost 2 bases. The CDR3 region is CASSSDKGQGGTGNTIYF. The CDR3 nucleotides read TGTGCCAGCAGCTCCGATAAGGGACAGGGAGGAACTGGAAACACCATATATTTT.

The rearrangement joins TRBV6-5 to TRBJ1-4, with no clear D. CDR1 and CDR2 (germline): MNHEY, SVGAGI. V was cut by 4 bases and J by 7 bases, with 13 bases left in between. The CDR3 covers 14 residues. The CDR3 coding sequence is TGTGCCAGCAGTTCGCCCATAACGCCTGAAAAACTGTTTTTT. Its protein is CASSSPITPEKLFF.